Each of the 14 T cell receptor beta chains below was sequenced from the same sample in a study of immune characterization of retroperitoneal liposarcoma. TCRdb reprocessed the PCR reads via MiXCR and lists one record per CDR3 protein. The sample yields 9,500 to 12,000 distinct CDR3 sequences, around a quarter seen once. The sample was tumor tissue. All receptors come from a female donor with retroperitoneal liposarcoma.

This clonotype was seen a handful of times. The CDR3 bases are TGTGCCAGCCGTAGCGGGAGCTCCTACAATGAGCAGTACTTC. This gives the protein CASRSGSSYNEQYF. The chain employs TRBV27 and TRBJ2-4, with 9 bases lining up with TRBD2. The CDR3 spans 14 residues. Germline V lookup: CDR1 MNHEY, CDR2 SMNVEV (reference sequence). The junction had 15 bases not matched to a gene; V was cut back by 8 bases and J by 13 bases.

The chain carries TRBV6-1 and TRBJ1-4; D ambiguous. This CDR3 spans 15 amino acids. With 6 bases removed from V and 0 bases from J, the gap between germline ends came to 11 bases. CDR1 and CDR2 (germline): MNHNS, SASEGT. CDR3 DNA sequence: TGTGCCAGCAGCCTCGGTCCGGCAACTAATGAAAAACTGTTTTTT. It yields the protein CASSLGPATNEKLFF.

The chain is built from TRBV11-3 and TRBJ2-1; tentative D call: TRBD1 (5 bases). V was clipped by 4 bases and J by 10 bases, with 14 bases between them. CDR3 length: 13 amino acids. The V gene's germline CDR1 is SGHNT and CDR2 YENEEA. The CDR3 sequence: CASSSGHRYEQFF. The CDR3 bases are TGTGCCAGCAGCTCTGGACACCGCTACGAGCAGTTCTTC.

This clonotype was recorded many times. V is TRBV6-1 and J is TRBJ1-5; TRBD1 agrees at 8 bases. V gave up 2 bases and J gave up 4 bases; unmatched junction bases: 4. This CDR3 is 15 amino acids long. Per germline, CDR1 MNHNS and CDR2 SASEGT. The CDR3: CASSEWGTGNQPQHF. For the CDR3, the DNA is TGTGCCAGCAGTGAATGGGGGACAGGTAATCAGCCCCAGCATTTT.

This clonotype is medium-sized. V is TRBV27 and J is TRBJ2-7; D is perhaps TRBD1 or TRBD2 (5 bases each). The CDR3 has 13 amino acids. From germline, CDR1 is MNHEY and CDR2 SMNVEV (reference sequence). Trimming removed 6 bases from V and 2 bases from J, with 11 bases in between. The CDR3, as DNA: TGTGCCAGCAGCCCGTGGGGGACCTACGAGCAGTACTTC. It specifies CASSPWGTYEQYF.

This clonotype has a count of ten or more. The chain recombines TRBV6-1 with TRBJ2-3; maybe TRBD1 (6 bases). The CDR3 is 14 residues long. V dropped 0 bases and J dropped 6 bases, with 10 bases sitting between them. Germline assignment: CDR1 MNHNS and CDR2 SASEGT. CDR3 sequence: CASSEAPRGDTQYF. The CDR3 bases are TGTGCCAGCAGTGAAGCGCCCAGGGGCGATACGCAGTATTTT.

The gene calls are TRBV4-1 and TRBJ2-4; D is tentatively TRBD1 or TRBD2 (7 bases each). The J call may be faulty, since TRBJ2-5 better matches the DNA end. The CDR3 runs to 17 residues. The germline V gene has CDR1 MGHRA and CDR2 YSYEKL. The DNA of the CDR3 is TGCGCCAGCAGCCAAGGGGGATGGGCAGGGGGGGCGGGGACCCAGTACTTC. It translates to CASSQGGWAGGAGTQYF.

This clonotype was detected a few times. The chain employs TRBV12-3 or TRBV12-4 and TRBJ2-1, with 7 bases aligning to TRBD2. The trim removed 4 bases at V and 10 bases at J, leaving 16 bases unmatched. The CDR3 runs to 16 residues. CDR3 in DNA: TGTGCCAGCAGTTCCAAACCGGGAGGAGTAGCCTACGAGCAGTTCTTC. Protein: CASSSKPGGVAYEQFF.

The table lists this clonotype with a few counts. The chain joins TRBV6-4 to TRBJ2-1; 12 bases line up with TRBD2. The J call is doubtful: the DNA matches TRBJ2-7 better. CDR3 length equals 15 residues. Germline V gene data show CDR1 as MRHNA and CDR2 as SNTAGT. CDR3 in DNA: TGTGCCAGCAGTCGACTAGCGGGAGTAGGTAATGAGCAGTACTTC. Its translation: CASSRLAGVGNEQYF.

The chain couples TRBV28 to TRBJ2-5; no clear D gene. The J call may be in error: the DNA end matches TRBJ2-7 better. This CDR3 spans 15 amino acids. In germline, CDR1 is MDHEN, CDR2 SYDVKM. The CDR3 reads CASSLVGILPYEQYF. CDR3 bases: TGTGCCAGCAGTTTGGTGGGGATCCTGCCCTACGAGCAGTACTTC.

This clonotype has ten or more counts. The genes are TRBV11-2 and TRBJ2-5, with TRBD1 matching over 9 bases. Germline loops: CDR1 SGHAT, CDR2 FQNNGV. The V and J ends lost 1 base and 11 bases, in that order; junction bases with no gene match: 14. The CDR3 length is 16 residues. As DNA, the CDR3 is TGTGCCAGCAGCTTAGTCGTTGGGACAGGGAACCTTGAGCAGTACTTC. This sequence encodes CASSLVVGTGNLEQYF.

This clonotype rates as medium-sized (0.01 to 0.1%). CDR3 coding DNA: TGTGCCAGCAGTTTAGCCGGGACAGGGGGCTACAATGAGCAGTACTTC. It is translated as CASSLAGTGGYNEQYF. The J gene is TRBJ2-1, the V gene TRBV12-3 or TRBV12-4; 12 bases agree with TRBD1. The J call may not be correct, given that the DNA end is closer to TRBJ2-7. This CDR3 contains 16 residues.

The chain combines TRBV11-3 with TRBJ2-1; D is possibly TRBD1 (5 bases). Per the germline V gene, CDR1 is SGHNT and CDR2 is YENEEA. This CDR3 has 12 residues. The V end lost 1 base, the J end lost 9 bases, and 7 bases lay between the germline ends. The CDR3 nucleotides are TGTGCCAGCAGCTTAGGGGGCACTGAGCAGTTCTTC. This sequence encodes CASSLGGTEQFF.

The chain uses TRBV7-4 and TRBJ2-3; D may correspond to TRBD1 or TRBD2 (5 bases each). Germline assignment: CDR1 SGHVT and CDR2 SQSDAQ. The CDR3 is 16 amino acids. Trimming cost V 8 bases and J 1 base, with 19 bases left between them. The CDR3 bases are TGTGCCAGCGGTAGGTCCGGGATCAGGGGCACAGATACGCAGTATTTT. Amino acids: CASGRSGIRGTDTQYF.